This T cell receptor (beta chain) emerged from a study of cytomegalovirus exposure and HLA in healthy donors. Broader study findings: Later work associated approximately 17,000 TCR beta sequences with HLA alleles at 0.05 false discovery rate.

The length of the CDR3 is 16 residues. Trimming took 3 bases from V and 2 from J; bases not matched to a gene: 5. Germline V gives CDR1 MDHEN, CDR2 SYDVKM. 60 Vbeta and 13 Jbeta primers were used in PCR. The assay was immunoSEQ multiplex PCR, and TCRdb's table has in-frame clones only and misses some. Here the sample spans around 110,000 clones, under 80% being singletons. Details on this clone: Its antigen is still unknown.

The material sequenced was PBMCs. The gene calls are TRBV28 and TRBJ2-5; 11 nucleotides line up with TRBD2. This TCR was recovered from a man aged 55 to 70 in good health and CMV-seronegative. The CDR3 sequence is CASSFILAGDQETQYF. The CDR3 DNA is TGTGCCAGCAGTTTCATACTAGCGGGGGATCAAGAGACCCAGTACTTC.